The TCR beta chain described here comes from a study of blood T cell repertoires in COVID-19. Produced via immunoSEQ multiplex PCR; TCRdb's table is partial and in-frame only. The sample carries about 310,000 clones, about nine tenths recorded once. Enrolled through a virtual design, the participants were between 18 and 89 years of age and came from fewer than 30 US areas. Assignments of participants to cohorts depended upon their own reported clinical history. Sequencing was carried out using PBMCs or T cells enriched from blood (not recorded which). The TCR was taken from a woman aged 18-30 years who had recovered from COVID-19.

DNA of the CDR3: TGTGCCAGCAGCCCGGACAGTCGGAGCTCCTATAATTCACCCCTCCACTTT. Protein sequence: CASSPDSRSSYNSPLHF. The rearrangement links TRBV27 to TRBJ1-6; possibly TRBD1 for D (6 bases). CDR3 length: 17 amino acids. V lost 6 bases and J 0 bases, leaving 15 bases between the germline ends. The V gene's germline CDR1 is MNHEY and CDR2 SMNVEV (reference sequence).